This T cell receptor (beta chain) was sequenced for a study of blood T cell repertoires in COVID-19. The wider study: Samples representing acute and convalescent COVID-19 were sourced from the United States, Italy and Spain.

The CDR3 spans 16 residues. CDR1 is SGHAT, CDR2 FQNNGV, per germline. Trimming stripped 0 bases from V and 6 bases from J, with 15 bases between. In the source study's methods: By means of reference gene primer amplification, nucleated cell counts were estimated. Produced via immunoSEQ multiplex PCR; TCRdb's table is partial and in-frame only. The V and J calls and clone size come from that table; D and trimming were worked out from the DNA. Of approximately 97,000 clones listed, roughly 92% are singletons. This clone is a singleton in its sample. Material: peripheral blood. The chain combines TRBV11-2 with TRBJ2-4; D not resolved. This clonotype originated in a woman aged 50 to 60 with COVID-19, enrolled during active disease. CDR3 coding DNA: TGTGCCAGCAGCTTAGATCATTTACTTGGGCGAAACATTCAGTACTTC. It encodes CASSLDHLLGRNIQYF. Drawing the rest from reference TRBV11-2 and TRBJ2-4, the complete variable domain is EAGVAQSPRYKIIEKRQSVAFWCNPISGHATLYWYQQILGQGPKLLIQFQNNGVVDDSQLPKDRFSAERLKGVDSTLKIQPAKLEDSAVYLCASSLDHLLGRNIQYFGAGTRLSVL.